The 30 T cell receptor beta chains below were found in one sample sequenced in a study of PD-1 blockade in classical Hodgkin lymphoma. Time point here: cycle 4 day 1 (C4D1), after less than 7 weeks of nivolumab. Relapses following autologous stem cell transplantation were seen in all patients, with brentuximab vedotin exposure varying. Method: immunoSEQ multiplex PCR; TCRdb's copy keeps in-frame clones and lacks some. Among tens of thousands of clones listed, around 81% were seen once. The specimen was peripheral blood mononuclear cells (PBMCs), collected before the fourth cycle of nivolumab. The receptors here all came from a human donor with classical Hodgkin lymphoma.

This chain links TRBV7-2 with TRBJ2-5, with TRBD2 matching 11 bases. The CDR3 runs to 15 residues. The germline CDR1 and CDR2 sequences are SGHTA and FQGNSA. Germline trimming cut 6 bases from V and 4 bases from J; bases unmatched to any gene: 7. This CDR3 is CASRPTSGISETQYF. The CDR3 DNA reads as TGTGCCAGCAGACCGACTAGCGGGATTTCAGAGACCCAGTACTTC.

The V call is TRBV19, the J call TRBJ1-3, with D unclear. CDR3 length: 12 amino acids. Trimming shortened V by 7 bases and J by 0 bases, and 4 bases separated the two germline ends. Germline assignment: CDR1 LNHDA and CDR2 SQIVND (reference sequence). CDR3 coding DNA: TGTGCCAGTATCAGCTCTGGAAACACCATATATTTT. Amino acids: CASISSGNTIYF.

This chain uses TRBV10-3 with TRBJ2-3; D may be TRBD2 (6 bases). Germline V gene lookup returns CDR1 ENHRY and CDR2 SYGVKD. V was pared by 6 bases and J by 2 bases, with 9 bases between. CDR3 size: 13 residues. DNA for the CDR3: TGTGCCATCAGGGGGGACTCCACAGATACGCAGTATTTT. Encoded protein: CAIRGDSTDTQYF.

V usage is TRBV4-3 and J usage is TRBJ2-7, with 7 bases matching TRBD1. The germline V gene encodes CDR1 LGHNA and CDR2 YSLEER. J was trimmed by 2 bases and V by 4 bases; bases with no gene match: 5. The CDR3 consists of 14 residues. DNA for the CDR3: TGCGCCAGCAGCCGAGGACAGGAGACCTACGAGCAGTACTTC. Translating gives CASSRGQETYEQYF.

The chain carries TRBV4-1 and TRBJ1-5; the D gene is possibly TRBD1 (5 bases). The length of the CDR3 is 13 residues. Trimming stripped 3 bases from V and 10 bases from J, with 13 bases between. Germline V lookup: CDR1 MGHRA, CDR2 YSYEKL. This CDR3 reads CASSQATGTPQHF. CDR3 sequence (DNA): TGCGCCAGCAGCCAGGCAACCGGGACTCCCCAGCATTTT.

V usage is TRBV18 and J usage is TRBJ2-3; the D is unclear. The germline V gene has CDR1 KGHSH and CDR2 LQKENI. Trimming cost V 2 bases and J 0 bases, with 9 bases left between them. This CDR3 is built from 15 residues. CDR3 protein: CASSPGYASTDTQYF. In DNA, the CDR3 is TGTGCCAGCTCACCAGGATACGCTAGCACAGATACGCAGTATTTT.

This clone was picked up one time. V is TRBV19 and J is TRBJ2-1; D unresolved. This CDR3 spans 14 amino acids. V gave up 3 bases and J gave up 1 base, with 7 bases separating them. Germline V gene data show CDR1 as LNHDA and CDR2 as SQIVND (reference sequence). The CDR3 sequence: CASSMAGSYNEQFF. CDR3 nucleotides: TGTGCCAGTAGTATGGCAGGTTCCTACAATGAGCAGTTCTTC.

The chain employs TRBV9 and TRBJ1-1; D might be TRBD1 (5 bases). Germline V gene sequence: CDR1 SGDLS, CDR2 YYNGEE. This CDR3 spans 15 amino acids. V dropped 3 bases and J dropped 1 base, with 13 bases sitting between them. The CDR3 sequence is CASSAHSTANTEAFF. The CDR3, as DNA: TGTGCCAGCAGCGCACACTCGACAGCGAACACTGAAGCTTTCTTT.

The chain's CDR3 is CASSESTSGHRGQYV. In DNA, the CDR3 is TGTGCCAGCAGTGAATCGACTAGCGGCCATCGAGGGCAGTACGTC. The J gene is TRBJ2-7, the V gene TRBV6-1; 9 bases are shared with TRBD2. Germline CDR1 is MNHNS and CDR2 is SASEGT. V shed 2 bases and J 9 bases; nucleotides not matched to a gene: 11. The CDR3 runs 15 residues.

This clone was counted a few times. The J gene is TRBJ2-2, the V gene TRBV19, with TRBD1 matching 10 bases. CDR1 is LNHDA, CDR2 SQIVND, per germline (reference sequence). The CDR3 runs to 14 residues. Trimming at V came to 5 bases and at J to 3 bases, leaving 0 bases not matched to a gene. This chain's CDR3 is CASSGTGDTGELFF. CDR3 nucleotide sequence: TGTGCCAGTAGTGGGACAGGGGACACCGGGGAGCTGTTTTTT.

The chain links TRBV7-3 to TRBJ2-2; TRBD1 matches 8 bases. V trimming: 4 bases; J trimming: 7 bases; junction bases outside the gene matches: 8. Per the germline V gene, CDR1 is SGHTA and CDR2 is FQGTGA. The CDR3 loop spans 15 amino acids. The CDR3 DNA reads as TGTGCCAGCAGCTCAGGGGGACAGGAGAACGGGGAGCTGTTTTTT. It yields the protein CASSSGGQENGELFF. The whole variable domain, filled in from reference TRBV7-3 and TRBJ2-2, reads GAGVSQTPSNKVTEKGKYVELRCDPISGHTALYWYRQSLGQGPEFLIYFQGTGAADDSGLPNDRFFAVRPEGSVSTLKIQRTERGDSAVYLCASSSGGQENGELFFGEGSRLTVL.

The chain is built from TRBV30 and TRBJ2-4, with D tentatively TRBD2 (5 bases). CDR1 GTSNPN and CDR2 SVGIG come from the germline V gene (reference sequence). Trimming took off 3 bases at V and 7 bases at J, with 16 bases between the two ends. CDR3 length: 14 residues. The DNA of the CDR3 is TGTGCCTGGAGCTGGCTCGGAGGTAGGAACATTCAGTACTTC. Amino acid sequence: CAWSWLGGRNIQYF.

This clone was observed a single time. J is TRBJ1-5 and V is TRBV2; 8 nucleotides align to TRBD1. Germline-derived CDR1 and CDR2 are SNHLY and FYNNEI. J was trimmed by 0 bases and V by 8 bases; bases with no gene match: 6. There are 15 residues in the CDR3. CDR3 loop: CASARTGHSNQPQHF. The CDR3 DNA reads as TGTGCCAGCGCCAGGACAGGGCATAGCAATCAGCCCCAGCATTTT.

V and J are TRBV6-5 and TRBJ2-5; TRBD2 aligns across 10 bases. This CDR3 region has 15 residues. V lost 2 bases, J lost 5 bases, and 5 bases stayed unmatched. CDR1 is MNHEY and CDR2 is SVGAGI in the germline V gene. CDR3 in amino acids: CASSYDTSGVETQYF. In DNA form, the CDR3 reads TGTGCCAGCAGTTACGATACTAGCGGGGTGGAGACCCAGTACTTC.

The chain couples TRBV11-2 to TRBJ2-4; D gene ambiguous. Trimming pared 0 bases from V and 0 bases from J, leaving 9 bases between. CDR1 and CDR2 (germline): SGHAT, FQNNGV. The CDR3 totals 16 residues. The CDR3 protein is CASSLDLAVAKNIQYF. DNA for the CDR3: TGTGCCAGCAGCTTAGATCTTGCCGTAGCCAAAAACATTCAGTACTTC. Filled out from reference TRBV11-2 and TRBJ2-4, the complete variable domain reads EAGVAQSPRYKIIEKRQSVAFWCNPISGHATLYWYQQILGQGPKLLIQFQNNGVVDDSQLPKDRFSAERLKGVDSTLKIQPAKLEDSAVYLCASSLDLAVAKNIQYFGAGTRLSVL.

This chain connects TRBV7-2 to TRBJ1-5; a weak D match, TRBD1 (6 bases). CDR1 and CDR2 (germline): SGHTA, FQGNSA. The CDR3 contains 13 residues. The V end lost 1 base, the J end lost 7 bases, and 8 bases lay between the germline ends. The CDR3 DNA is TGTGCCAGCAGCTTAGAAGGGGGACAGCCCCAGCATTTT. Amino acid sequence: CASSLEGGQPQHF.

This sequence joins TRBV6-5 and TRBJ2-1, with a weak D call TRBD1 (6 bases). The CDR3 covers 14 residues. In germline, CDR1 is MNHEY, CDR2 SVGAGI. V was pared by 2 bases and J by 7 bases, with 12 bases between. The DNA of the CDR3 is TGTGCCAGCAGTTACGCGACAGGCCGTAATGAGCAGTTCTTC. Translated, it gives CASSYATGRNEQFF.

V gene TRBV6-4 combines with J gene TRBJ2-3; D not certain. V was pared by 4 bases and J by 3 bases, with 8 bases between. The CDR3 is 13 residues long. Germline V gives CDR1 MRHNA, CDR2 SNTAGT. The CDR3 is CASSAGETDTQYF. In nucleotides, the CDR3 is TGTGCCAGCAGTGCGGGCGAAACAGATACGCAGTATTTT.

CDR3 loop: CASSARDSNYGYTF. In DNA form, the CDR3 reads TGCGCCAGCAGCGCGAGGGACTCAAACTATGGCTACACCTTC. V and J are TRBV5-1 and TRBJ1-2, with a weak D call TRBD1 (5 bases). Looked up from germline, CDR1 is SGHRS and CDR2 is YFSETQ. The CDR3 is made up of 14 amino acids. Trimming removed 4 bases from V and 2 bases from J, with 12 bases in between.

This clone showed up just once. The chain joins TRBV7-6 to TRBJ1-2; D ambiguous. Trimming cost V 1 base and J 0 bases, with 15 bases left between them. This CDR3 region has 17 residues. The germline V gene encodes CDR1 SGHVS and CDR2 FNYEAQ. The CDR3 coding sequence is TGTGCCAGCAGCTTAGGTGGATTGGGCAGACCTAACTATGGCTACACCTTC. The encoded protein is CASSLGGLGRPNYGYTF.

The J gene is TRBJ1-1, the V gene TRBV28; possible D gene TRBD1, 6 bases. The V gene's germline CDR1 is MDHEN and CDR2 SYDVKM. The length of the CDR3 is 14 residues. V lost 6 bases, J lost 7 bases, and 18 bases lay in between. The CDR3 DNA reads as TGTGCCAGCAGCCAGAGGAGGGGGGCGGGTGAAGCTTTCTTT. Its protein product is CASSQRRGAGEAFF.

The rearrangement uses TRBV29-1 and TRBJ2-7; 8 positions match TRBD1. J gave up 0 bases and V 6 bases, and 7 bases lay outside the gene matches. This CDR3 spans 14 amino acids. The germline gives CDR1 SQVTM, CDR2 ANQGSEA. CDR3 protein: CSVRLQGVSYEQYF. DNA for the CDR3: TGCAGCGTCCGCCTACAGGGGGTCTCCTACGAGCAGTACTTC.

The rearrangement joins TRBV28 to TRBJ1-4, with D tentatively TRBD1 (5 bases). There are 15 residues in the CDR3. Deletions cut 7 bases from V and 9 bases from J, with 21 bases between. The germline gives CDR1 MDHEN, CDR2 SYDVKM. The CDR3 loop is CASNRAGTDLKKLFF. CDR3 bases: TGTGCCAGCAATCGGGCCGGGACGGACTTGAAAAAACTGTTTTTT. The full variable domain, in which reference TRBV28 and TRBJ1-4 provide the parts outside the CDR3, is DVKVTQSSRYLVKRTGEKVFLECVQDMDHENMFWYRQDPGLGLRLIYFSYDVKMKEKGDIPEGYSVSREKKERFSLILESASTNQTSMYLCASNRAGTDLKKLFFGSGTQLSVL.

This clone was found once. The chain has TRBV29-1 and TRBJ2-7; tentative D call: TRBD1 (6 bases). Per the germline V gene, CDR1 is SQVTM and CDR2 is ANQGSEA. The CDR3 loop spans 13 amino acids. With 6 bases removed from V and 4 bases from J, the gap between germline ends came to 16 bases. The CDR3 coding sequence is TGCAGCGTCGGGCTTCCAGGGGAGTACGAGCAGTACTTC. Its translation is CSVGLPGEYEQYF.

The chain uses TRBV27 and TRBJ1-5; D unresolved. In germline, CDR1 is MNHEY, CDR2 SMNVEV (reference sequence). CDR3 length: 16 amino acids. V lost 3 bases and J 0 bases, leaving 12 bases between the germline ends. The chain's CDR3 is CASSLAGAYSNQPQHF. The CDR3 DNA is TGTGCCAGCAGTTTGGCGGGCGCATATAGCAATCAGCCCCAGCATTTT.

The chain uses TRBV27 and TRBJ2-1; 8 nucleotides line up with TRBD1. In germline, CDR1 is MNHEY, CDR2 SMNVEV (reference sequence). V lost 0 bases and J lost 7; bases outside the gene matches: 11. CDR3 length equals 17 residues. The CDR3 DNA sequence: TGTGCCAGCAGTTTATCTTCCCGGACAGGGTGGTTGAATGAGCAGTTCTTC. As protein: CASSLSSRTGWLNEQFF.

The V and J genes are TRBV4-1 and TRBJ1-2; 8 bases align to TRBD1. Germline V CDR1 and CDR2: MGHRA, YSYEKL. Trimming cost V 1 base and J 7 bases; bases outside gene matches: 5. The CDR3 is made up of 14 amino acids. The CDR3 loop reads CASSQVTGAGGYTF. The CDR3 DNA reads TGCGCCAGCAGCCAAGTGACAGGGGCCGGTGGCTACACCTTC.

Worth noting for this clone: The junction shows a germline mismatch at one end, possibly a read error. The chain uses TRBV7-7 and TRBJ2-3, with 7 bases identical to TRBD2. Germline CDR1 and CDR2: SSHAT and FNYEAQ (reference sequence). The CDR3 has 15 amino acids. The CDR3 region has the DNA TGTGCTAGCAGCTCCGGACTAGGTAGCGCAGATACGCAGTATTTT. Its translation: CASSSGLGSADTQYF.

The V call is TRBV7-2, the J call TRBJ2-3; D unclear. Deletions cut 0 bases from V and 5 bases from J, with 12 bases between. Per germline, CDR1 SGHTA and CDR2 FQGNSA. The CDR3 is 15 residues long. The CDR3 is CASSLAYRAEDTQYF. The CDR3 DNA is TGTGCCAGCAGCTTAGCGTATAGGGCTGAAGATACGCAGTATTTT.

This chain joins TRBV2 and TRBJ1-3; 9 bases are a match to TRBD1. The CDR3 consists of 15 residues. V lost 7 bases, J lost 0 bases, and 4 bases stayed unmatched. CDR1 is SNHLY, CDR2 FYNNEI, per germline. The CDR3 DNA reads TGTGCCAGCACCCGGGACAGGGACTCTGGAAACACCATATATTTT. It yields the protein CASTRDRDSGNTIYF.